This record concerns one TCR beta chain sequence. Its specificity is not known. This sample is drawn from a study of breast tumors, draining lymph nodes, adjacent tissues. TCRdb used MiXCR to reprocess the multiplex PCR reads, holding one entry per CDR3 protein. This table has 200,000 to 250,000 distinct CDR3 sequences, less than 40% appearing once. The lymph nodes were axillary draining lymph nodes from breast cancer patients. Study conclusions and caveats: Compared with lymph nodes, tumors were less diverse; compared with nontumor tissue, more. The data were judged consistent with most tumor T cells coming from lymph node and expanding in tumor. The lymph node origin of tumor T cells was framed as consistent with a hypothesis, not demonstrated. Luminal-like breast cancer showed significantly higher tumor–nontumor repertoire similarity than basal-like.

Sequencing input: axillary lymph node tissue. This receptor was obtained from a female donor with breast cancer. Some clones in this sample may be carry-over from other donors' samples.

Written as DNA, the CDR3 is TGTGCCAGCAGCCGGGACAGGGGCATCCAAGAGACCCAGTACTTC. It is translated as CASSRDRGIQETQYF. V and J are TRBV3-1 and TRBJ2-5; 10 bases map to TRBD1. CDR3 size: 15 residues. Germline assignment: CDR1 LGHDT and CDR2 YNNKEL (reference sequence). V was pared by 4 bases and J by 1 base, with 3 bases of the junction left unmatched.